This record concerns one TCR beta chain sequence. CDR1 KGHSH and CDR2 LQKENI come from the germline V gene. Trimming took 3 bases from V and 6 from J; bases not matched to a gene: 8. The CDR3 runs 15 residues. MiXCR was run by TCRdb on the 5' RACE reads, yielding one entry per CDR3 protein. The sample shows about 69,000 distinct CDR3 sequences, around 4.2% of them seen only once. The data were obtained in a study of early T cells in non-severe SARS-CoV-2 infection. The chain recombines TRBV18 with TRBJ1-5, with TRBD1 identical over 7 bases. This clonotype was sampled from an adult who was a healthcare worker with PCR-confirmed SARS-CoV-2 infection or an uninfected control (not recorded which). The donor label of this sample is uncertain. The sequences come from whole blood, collected at baseline. The CDR3 DNA sequence: TGTGCCAGCTCACCTCCCAACAGGGGAGGTCAGCCCCAGCATTTT. It codes for CASSPPNRGGQPQHF.